A selection of T cell receptor beta chains follows, all from one sample in a study of blood T cell repertoires in COVID-19. Profiled with immunoSEQ multiplex PCR; TCRdb holds only in-frame clones, not every one. The data show some 45,000 clones, 92% seen once. Sequencing used peripheral blood. These TCRs come from a human donor in a cohort sampled during active COVID-19. The CDR3 runs from the conserved cysteine through the conserved F or W. D genes are given only for firm matches. A clone size is listed for some rows: how often the clone was seen (once, few, many), or a class if it is expanded.

clone_size | j_call | v_call | d_call | cdr3_aa | cdr3_nt
- | TRBJ2-3 | TRBV28 | TRBD2 | CASSLGTSGRATQYF | TGTGCCAGCAGTTTAGGAACTAGCGGGAGGGCTACGCAGTATTTT
- | TRBJ2-2 | TRBV7-9 | TRBD1 | CASSLGGQGYTGELFF | TGTGCCAGCAGCTTAGGTGGACAGGGATACACCGGGGAGCTGTTTTTT
- | TRBJ2-3 | TRBV28 | - | CASTRRNTPDTQYF | TGTGCCAGCACCCGGCGGAACACTCCAGATACGCAGTATTTT
- | TRBJ1-2 | TRBV30 | - | CAWSGGYGYTF | TGTGCCTGGAGTGGCGGATATGGCTACACCTTC
- | TRBJ1-5 | TRBV24-1 | TRBD1 | CATSLSPGQGPPTSNQPQHF | TGTGCCACCAGCCTTAGTCCGGGACAGGGGCCTCCGACGAGCAATCAGCCCCAGCATTTT
- | TRBJ1-2 | TRBV5-6 | - | CASSLVSGYGYTF | TGTGCCAGCAGCTTGGTATCGGGCTATGGCTACACCTTC
- | TRBJ2-3 | TRBV9 | TRBD1 | CASSVGQGAAQYF | TGTGCCAGCAGCGTAGGACAGGGGGCAGCGCAGTATTTT
- | TRBJ2-7 | TRBV7-9 | TRBD2 | CASSLSGRATGF | TGTGCCAGCAGCCTTAGCGGGAGGGCCACCGGGTTC
- | TRBJ1-1 | TRBV6-5 | - | CASTLRMNTEAFF | TGTGCCAGCACTCTGAGGATGAACACTGAAGCTTTCTTT
once | TRBJ2-1 | TRBV5-4 | TRBD2 | CASSLGTSGSNEQFF | TGTGCCAGCAGCCTGGGGACTAGCGGGAGCAATGAGCAGTTCTTC
- | TRBJ2-3 | TRBV29-1 | TRBD1 | CSGSRATGADTQYF | TGCAGCGGCAGCCGGGCTACAGGGGCAGATACGCAGTATTTT
- | TRBJ1-5 | TRBV5-1 | TRBD1 | CASSPGTGEQPQHF | TGCGCCAGCAGCCCGGGGACAGGGGAACAGCCCCAGCATTTT
- | TRBJ1-1 | TRBV18 | TRBD1 | CASSPTGMNTEAFF | TGTGCCAGCTCACCGACAGGGATGAACACTGAAGCTTTCTTT
- | TRBJ1-4 | TRBV28 | - | CASSLLRGSNEKLFF | TGTGCCAGCAGTCTTCTCAGGGGATCTAATGAAAAACTGTTTTTT
- | TRBJ2-5 | TRBV9 | TRBD1 | CASSLGTDQETQYF | TGTGCCAGCAGCCTCGGGACAGATCAAGAGACCCAGTACTTC
- | TRBJ2-5 | TRBV20-1 | - | CSANREETQYF | TGCAGTGCTAACAGGGAAGAGACCCAGTACTTC
- | TRBJ2-1 | TRBV6-5 | TRBD2 | CASSPGGPGNEQFF | TGTGCCAGCAGTCCGGGGGGGCCTGGCAATGAGCAGTTCTTC